These 15 T cell receptor beta chains were sequenced from one sample in a study of cytomegalovirus exposure and HLA in healthy donors (dated by TCRdb to 2015 to 2018). Library prep was done by the immunoSEQ multiplex PCR assay. A mixture of 60 forward primers for TCR Vbeta segments and 13 reverse primers for TCR Jbeta segments was used in the multiplex PCR. TCRdb re-hosts the immuneACCESS table, in-frame sequences only. Its copies lack some clones; in the studies checked, an unresolved V gene accounts for under half of them, and the cause for the rest is not known. The sample contains around 150,000 clones, under 80% of them found a single time. The ten largest account for roughly 2% of the sample. The sequenced sample was PBMCs. Receptor source: a female donor in good health and CMV-seronegative.

The table lists this clone with a few counts. The V call is TRBV30, the J call TRBJ2-3; 11 bases are a match to TRBD2. V gave up 2 bases and J gave up 5 bases; unmatched junction bases: 3. The CDR3 loop spans 14 amino acids. Germline values: CDR1 GTSNPN, CDR2 SVGIG (reference sequence). CDR3: CAWSRLAGGDTQYF. DNA of the CDR3: TGTGCCTGGAGTAGGCTAGCGGGAGGAGATACGCAGTATTTT.

This rearrangement joins TRBV6-1 to TRBJ2-3; 9 nucleotides match TRBD2. The CDR3 loop spans 12 amino acids. From germline, CDR1 is MNHNS and CDR2 SASEGT. CDR3: CGASGATDTQYF. CDR3 nucleotide sequence: TGTGGGGCTAGCGGGGCCACAGATACGCAGTATTTT.

The V gene is TRBV29-1, the J gene TRBJ1-5; weak D call: TRBD1 (6 bases). The CDR3 spans 14 residues. Germline assignment: CDR1 SQVTM and CDR2 ANQGSEA. The ends were cut back, 5 bases at V and 3 bases at J, with 14 bases in the middle. For the CDR3, the DNA is TGCAGCGTTCAAAAGGGGGGGGCCAATCAGCCCCAGCATTTT. Translation: CSVQKGGANQPQHF.

This chain links TRBV30 with TRBJ1-5, with D hard to call. V shed 2 bases and J shed 5 bases, with 7 bases lying between them. Germline V lookup: CDR1 GTSNPN, CDR2 SVGIG (reference sequence). The CDR3 is made up of 12 amino acids. The CDR3 nucleotides read TGTGCCTGGAGTTCCCTTTATCAGCCCCAGCATTTT. It encodes CAWSSLYQPQHF.

This clone was seen a single time. The chain joins TRBV27 to TRBJ1-1, with D uncertain. Trimming stripped 11 bases from V and 5 bases from J, with 15 bases between. Germline V CDR1 and CDR2: MNHEY, SMNVEV (reference sequence). The CDR3 length is 12 residues. CDR3 coding DNA: TGTGCCTCCTCCACGTTCGGGACTGAAGCTTTCTTT. It yields the protein CASSTFGTEAFF.

This rearrangement joins TRBV9 to TRBJ2-5, with 8 bases that match TRBD2. CDR1 is SGDLS, CDR2 YYNGEE, per germline. V lost 0 bases and J lost 0; bases outside the gene matches: 4. The CDR3 runs to 16 residues. The DNA for the CDR3 is TGTGCCAGCAGCGTAGGGGGTAGCGGGGACCAAGAGACCCAGTACTTC. This sequence encodes CASSVGGSGDQETQYF.

This clone has just one count. The chain joins TRBV19 to TRBJ2-2; 16 bases map to TRBD2. The CDR3 consists of 15 residues. After removal of 6 bases from V and 10 bases from J, the junction contained 5 bases not matched to a gene. Germline-derived CDR1 and CDR2 are LNHDA and SQIVND (reference sequence). CDR3 in amino acids: CASSGTSGRAEELFF. CDR3 DNA sequence: TGTGCCAGTAGCGGGACTAGCGGGAGGGCCGAGGAGCTGTTTTTT.

V usage is TRBV9 and J usage is TRBJ1-4; D is undetermined. This CDR3 spans 14 amino acids. V lost 5 bases to trimming and J lost 8 bases, with 16 bases between them. From germline, CDR1 is SGDLS and CDR2 YYNGEE. CDR3 coding DNA: TGTGCCAGCAGTGAGGGAGCGGCCCACGAAAAACTGTTTTTT. Amino acids: CASSEGAAHEKLFF.

J is TRBJ1-5 and V is TRBV5-1, with TRBD1 matching 8 bases. The CDR3 consists of 14 residues. The germline CDR1 and CDR2 sequences are SGHRS and YFSETQ. With V trimmed by 3 bases and J by 6 bases, 5 bases remained unmatched. Here the CDR3 DNA reads TGCGCCAGCAGCTCGGAACAGGGGGGTCAGCCCCAGCATTTT. This sequence encodes CASSSEQGGQPQHF.

The rearrangement links TRBV9 to TRBJ2-1; maybe TRBD2 (5 bases). Trimming removed 0 bases from V and 6 bases from J, with 10 bases in between. Germline V gives CDR1 SGDLS, CDR2 YYNGEE. The CDR3 length is 14 residues. DNA of the CDR3: TGTGCCAGCAGCGTAGAACCTAGCCCCAATGAGCAGTTCTTC. Translation gives CASSVEPSPNEQFF.

This chain uses TRBV7-2 with TRBJ1-3; 7 positions match TRBD1. The CDR3 has 14 amino acids. Looked up from germline, CDR1 is SGHTA and CDR2 is FQGNSA. The V segment lost 5 bases and the J segment 4 bases; nucleotides outside the gene matches: 5. CDR3 in amino acids: CASSPRGSGNTIYF. For the CDR3, the DNA is TGTGCCAGCAGCCCCAGGGGGTCCGGAAACACCATATATTTT.

CDR3 DNA: TGTGCCTGGATGACAGGGGATGGTAGGCAAGAGACCCAGTACTTC. It yields the protein CAWMTGDGRQETQYF. The rearrangement joins TRBV30 to TRBJ2-5; TRBD1 aligns across 8 bases. With V trimmed by 4 bases and J by 2 bases, 9 bases remained unmatched. The CDR3 has 15 amino acids. The germline CDR1 and CDR2 sequences are GTSNPN and SVGIG (reference sequence).

Turning to this clone: One junction end disagrees with the germline gene, perhaps due to a read error. The chain is built from TRBV7-3 and TRBJ1-2; the match to TRBD1 covers 7 bases. The CDR3 consists of 14 residues. Germline CDR1 SGHTA, CDR2 FQGTGA. In DNA, the CDR3 is TGTGCCAGCAGCTCGTCGACAGGGAACTATGGCCACACCTTC. The encoded protein is CASSSSTGNYGHTF.

This chain joins TRBV19 and TRBJ1-4, with 10 bases lining up with TRBD1. The CDR3 sequence is 17 residues long. Trimming took 3 bases from V and 7 from J; bases not matched to a gene: 11. Germline V CDR1 and CDR2: LNHDA, SQIVND (reference sequence). The CDR3 loop is CASSIQTGGGGGEKLFF. CDR3 DNA sequence: TGTGCCAGTAGTATCCAGACAGGGGGCGGTGGTGGTGAAAAACTGTTTTTT.

This rearrangement joins TRBV4-1 to TRBJ2-7; 11 nucleotides agree with TRBD2. Trimming cost V 0 bases and J 0 bases; bases outside gene matches: 10. The CDR3 consists of 19 residues. CDR1 and CDR2 from the germline V gene are MGHRA and YSYEKL. CDR3 sequence reads: CASSQERTSGSLASYEQYF. CDR3 nucleotide sequence: TGCGCCAGCAGCCAAGAAAGAACTAGCGGGAGCTTGGCCTCCTACGAGCAGTACTTC.